These 27 T cell receptor beta chains share one sample of origin, sequenced in a study of T cells in Graves' hyperthyroidism and ophthalmopathy. Amplification targeted TCR beta CDR3 regions from RNA transcripts. Initially, a first-round RT-PCR of the TCR CDR3 employed the HTBI primer set. TCRdb redid the calling of the multiplex PCR reads with MiXCR, one entry per CDR3 protein. The table shows a few hundred thousand distinct CDR3 sequences, with more than 15% occurring only once. Sample: blood. The receptors come from a woman between 40 and 50 years old with Graves' ophthalmopathy.

This clonotype has a count of ten or more. CDR3: CASSRNRGATEAFF. The DNA for the CDR3 is TGTGCCAGCAGCCGGAACAGGGGTGCCACTGAAGCTTTCTTT. V usage is TRBV6-1 and J usage is TRBJ1-1, with 7 bases identical to TRBD1. This CDR3 is built from 14 residues. Germline assignment: CDR1 MNHNS and CDR2 SASEGT. The V segment lost 6 bases and the J segment 4 bases; nucleotides outside the gene matches: 8.

This clonotype was recorded many times. The chain recombines TRBV20-1 with TRBJ2-1, with D hard to call. Germline V gene sequence: CDR1 DFQATT, CDR2 SNEGSKA (reference sequence). The CDR3 has 13 amino acids. V lost 0 bases and J 7 bases, leaving 10 bases between the germline ends. As DNA, the CDR3 is TGCAGTGCTAGAGATCCCACCACGAATGAGCAGTTCTTC. Residues: CSARDPTTNEQFF.

This clonotype came up a few times. As DNA, the CDR3 is TGCGCCAGCAGACCTGCGATTACCGGGGAGCTGTTTTTT. Translated, it gives CASRPAITGELFF. The rearrangement uses TRBV5-1 and TRBJ2-2; D is undetermined. The germline V gene encodes CDR1 SGHRS and CDR2 YFSETQ. The CDR3 runs to 13 residues. Trimming left V 5 bases short and J 5 bases short, with 10 bases between.

This chain uses TRBV7-3 with TRBJ2-1; D is perhaps TRBD1 (6 bases). CDR1 SGHTA and CDR2 FQGTGA come from the germline V gene. There are 13 residues in the CDR3. Trimming took off 2 bases at V and 8 bases at J, with 10 bases between the two ends. CDR3 sequence: CASSLGQYHEQFF. The CDR3, as DNA: TGTGCCAGCAGCTTAGGACAGTATCATGAGCAGTTCTTC.

There are many counts of this clonotype. The chain uses TRBV6-1 and TRBJ2-5; 9 bases are shared with TRBD1. V was clipped by 6 bases and J by 1 base; unmatched bases: 3. The CDR3 sequence is 14 residues long. Germline V gene data show CDR1 as MNHNS and CDR2 as SASEGT. In DNA form, the CDR3 reads TGTGCCAGCAGGATGGGACAGGGCCAAGAGACCCAGTACTTC. This gives the protein CASRMGQGQETQYF.

The chain employs TRBV10-3 and TRBJ1-2; D is perhaps TRBD1 (5 bases). The CDR3 loop spans 12 amino acids. The germline V gene has CDR1 ENHRY and CDR2 SYGVKD. V was cut by 6 bases and J by 10 bases, with 15 bases left in between. The CDR3 coding sequence is TGTGCCATCAGCCTGGGGACGAGTACCTACACCTTC. Its translation: CAISLGTSTYTF.

This clonotype was observed once. CDR3 nucleotide sequence: TGTGCCAGCAGCTTAGAAGGACAGGGCTGGGGCACTGAAGCTTTCTTT. Its protein is CASSLEGQGWGTEAFF. This chain connects TRBV7-2 to TRBJ1-1; 8 bases line up with TRBD1. The CDR3 contains 16 residues. Germline V CDR1 and CDR2: SGHTA, FQGNSA. Germline trimming cut 1 base from V and 4 bases from J; bases unmatched to any gene: 8.

This clonotype has more than one count but fewer than ten. The CDR3 sequence is CASSQDRGMTDTQYF. Here the CDR3 DNA reads TGCGCCAGCAGCCAAGACAGGGGTATGACAGATACGCAGTATTTT. The gene calls are TRBV4-1 and TRBJ2-3; a weak D match, TRBD1 (6 bases). Trimming cost V 0 bases and J 3 bases, with 10 bases left between them. The length of the CDR3 is 15 residues. CDR1 MGHRA and CDR2 YSYEKL come from the germline V gene.

The table lists this clonotype with a few counts. This chain uses TRBV30 with TRBJ2-2, with TRBD1 matching 10 bases. The CDR3 covers 15 residues. V lost 3 bases to trimming and J lost 6 bases; unmatched junction nucleotides: 7. CDR1 and CDR2 (germline): GTSNPN, SVGIG (reference sequence). The CDR3 bases are TGTGCCTGGAGAAATGGGACAGGGGAGGCCGGGGAGCTGTTTTTT. It yields the protein CAWRNGTGEAGELFF. Complete variable domain (other parts from reference TRBV30 and TRBJ2-2): SQTIHQWPATLVQPVGSPLSLECTVEGTSNPNLYWYRQAAGRGLQLLFYSVGIGQISSEVPQNLSASRPQDRQFILSSKKLLLSDSGFYLCAWRNGTGEAGELFFGEGSRLTVL.

This clonotype was counted at least ten times. The chain couples TRBV2 to TRBJ2-7, with 10 bases fitting TRBD2. The CDR3 is 13 residues long. V gave up 4 bases and J gave up 7 bases; unmatched junction bases: 4. Germline lookup yields CDR1 SNHLY and CDR2 FYNNEI. This CDR3 is CASSGQREGEQYF. The CDR3 nucleotides read TGTGCCAGCAGTGGTCAGCGGGAGGGGGAGCAGTACTTC.

This clonotype was seen ten or more times. This chain uses TRBV30 with TRBJ2-3; 7 bases match TRBD1. V trimming: 0 bases; J trimming: 3 bases; junction bases outside the gene matches: 6. The CDR3 consists of 15 residues. Germline CDR1 and CDR2: GTSNPN and SVGIG (reference sequence). CDR3 amino acids: CAWSVLSGGTDTQYF. The CDR3 coding sequence is TGTGCCTGGAGTGTACTGTCAGGGGGTACAGATACGCAGTATTTT.

This clonotype was picked up a small number of times. In DNA, the CDR3 is TGTGCCAGCAAGACGGGGGGGCACGGGGAGCTGTTTTTT. This encodes CASKTGGHGELFF. The chain employs TRBV12-3 or TRBV12-4 and TRBJ2-2, with 8 positions matching TRBD2. CDR3 size: 13 residues. The V gene end was trimmed by 7 bases and the J gene end by 7 bases; junction bases not matched to a gene: 5.

CDR3 amino acids: CASNPGPYNEQFF. CDR3 DNA sequence: TGTGCCAGCAACCCGGGACCCTACAATGAGCAGTTCTTC. The rearrangement joins TRBV12-3 or TRBV12-4 to TRBJ2-1, with D possibly being TRBD1 or TRBD2 (5 bases each). The V end was cut by 7 bases, the J end by 2 bases, with 9 bases between. The CDR3 extends over 13 amino acids.

The V gene is TRBV30, the J gene TRBJ2-7; 7 positions match TRBD2. Per germline, CDR1 GTSNPN and CDR2 SVGIG (reference sequence). With V trimmed by 1 base and J by 4 bases, 19 bases remained unmatched. The CDR3 is 18 amino acids. The CDR3 nucleotides read TGTGCCTGGAGTGGGCGGAGGGCTAGCGGTTCCAGGGCTTACGAGCAGTACTTC. Protein sequence: CAWSGRRASGSRAYEQYF.

This clonotype was seen repeatedly, ten times or more. The V and J genes are TRBV12-3 or TRBV12-4 and TRBJ2-2; the match to TRBD1 covers 9 bases. This CDR3 has 17 amino acids. V shed 6 bases, J shed 3 bases, and the junction held 11 bases outside the gene matches. DNA for the CDR3: TGTGCCAGCAGCCCCGGCCGGGACAGGGACGACACCGGGGAGCTGTTTTTT. Amino acids: CASSPGRDRDDTGELFF.

A word on this clonotype: At one end the junction does not follow the germline gene, possibly because of a read error. This chain uses TRBV15 with TRBJ2-7, with a weak D call TRBD1 (6 bases). CDR1 is LNHNV and CDR2 is YYDKDF in the germline V gene (reference sequence). The CDR3 is made up of 13 amino acids. CDR3 protein: CVTSRDRTHEQYF. CDR3 nucleotides: TGTGTCACCAGCAGAGACAGGACCCACGAGCAGTACTTC.

This clonotype was counted a few times. This chain links TRBV20-1 with TRBJ1-6; tentatively, D is TRBD1 (5 bases). Germline V gene data show CDR1 as DFQATT and CDR2 as SNEGSKA (reference sequence). V lost 5 bases and J lost 8, with 25 bases in between. The CDR3 length is 17 residues. The CDR3 DNA reads as TGCAGTGCTTTGGACATACGCAGGAGCGGTCTCGATTCACCCCTCCACTTT. Residues: CSALDIRRSGLDSPLHF.

This clonotype was found many times. This chain connects TRBV30 to TRBJ2-7; D might be TRBD2 (5 bases). V lost 2 bases and J 3 bases, leaving 8 bases between the germline ends. This CDR3 contains 12 residues. CDR1 and CDR2 from the germline V gene are GTSNPN and SVGIG (reference sequence). CDR3 sequence: CAWSRGFYEQYF. The CDR3 DNA reads as TGTGCCTGGAGTAGAGGGTTCTACGAGCAGTACTTC.

The J gene is TRBJ1-1, the V gene TRBV20-1; TRBD1 is a possible D gene (5 bases). There are 15 residues in the CDR3. Trimming stripped 6 bases from V and 3 bases from J, with 20 bases between. Germline assignment: CDR1 DFQATT and CDR2 SNEGSKA (reference sequence). The CDR3 sequence: CSALFPGRTDTEAFF. CDR3 DNA sequence: TGCAGTGCCCTCTTCCCGGGACGCACGGACACTGAAGCTTTCTTT.

Many counts were recorded for this clonotype. This sequence joins TRBV10-1 and TRBJ1-1; D is possibly TRBD1 (5 bases). Between the trimmed V and J ends, which lost 5 bases and 3 bases, there was a span of 13 bases. The germline CDR1 and CDR2 sequences are WNHNN and SYGVQD (reference sequence). CDR3 length: 14 residues. As DNA, the CDR3 is TGCGCCAGCAGTCCGGGGCCCGGAGACACTGAAGCTTTCTTT. Translated, it gives CASSPGPGDTEAFF.

This clonotype was seen more than once but under ten times. V and J are TRBV12-3 or TRBV12-4 and TRBJ2-3; TRBD2 is a possible D gene (6 bases). This CDR3 contains 11 residues. Between the trimmed V and J ends, which lost 9 bases and 6 bases, there was a span of 10 bases. CDR3: CASSAGDTQYF. CDR3 sequence (DNA): TGTGCCAGTTCCGCGGGGGATACGCAGTATTTT.

This clonotype showed up many times. The rearrangement uses TRBV4-1 and TRBJ1-1; 9 bases agree with TRBD1. The CDR3 covers 13 residues. With V trimmed by 6 bases and J by 4 bases, 3 bases remained unmatched. Germline V gene lookup returns CDR1 MGHRA and CDR2 YSYEKL. The CDR3 bases are TGCGCCAGCAGGCTACAGGGGGCCACTGAAGCTTTCTTT. Translated, it gives CASRLQGATEAFF.

This clonotype was detected only a few times. The chain links TRBV6-1 to TRBJ1-2, with 7 bases matching TRBD1. CDR1 is MNHNS and CDR2 is SASEGT in the germline V gene. The V and J ends lost 7 bases and 4 bases, in that order; junction bases with no gene match: 9. The CDR3 runs 14 residues. The CDR3 sequence is CASKHLRDSYGYTF. The CDR3, as DNA: TGTGCCAGCAAACACCTCCGGGACAGCTATGGCTACACCTTC.

This clonotype was counted ten times or more. The genes are TRBV30 and TRBJ1-1; tentative D call: TRBD1 (5 bases). The V gene lost 2 bases and the J gene lost 5 bases, with 6 bases spanning the gap. The CDR3 runs to 11 residues. The germline CDR1 and CDR2 sequences are GTSNPN and SVGIG (reference sequence). The CDR3 coding sequence is TGTGCCTGGAGTAGACAGACTGAAGCTTTCTTT. Translating gives CAWSRQTEAFF.

This clonotype occurred many times. The chain uses TRBV30 and TRBJ2-7; D is unresolved. The CDR3 runs 11 residues. V shed 4 bases and J shed 3 bases, with 7 bases lying between them. Germline V CDR1 and CDR2: GTSNPN, SVGIG (reference sequence). CDR3 sequence: CAWNKGYEQYF. The CDR3 region has the DNA TGTGCCTGGAACAAAGGCTACGAGCAGTACTTC. The full variable domain, rest sourced from reference TRBV30 and TRBJ2-7, is SQTIHQWPATLVQPVGSPLSLECTVEGTSNPNLYWYRQAAGRGLQLLFYSVGIGQISSEVPQNLSASRPQDRQFILSSKKLLLSDSGFYLCAWNKGYEQYFGPGTRLTVT.

The sample holds a few counts of this clonotype. This rearrangement joins TRBV5-1 to TRBJ2-2; 7 nucleotides align to TRBD2. Germline values: CDR1 SGHRS, CDR2 YFSETQ. Trimming cost V 6 bases and J 4 bases; bases outside gene matches: 3. This CDR3 contains 13 residues. In nucleotides, the CDR3 is TGCGCCAGCACCGGCGGGGGCACCGGGGAGCTGTTTTTT. Its protein product is CASTGGGTGELFF. Full variable domain (remainder filled in from reference TRBV5-1 and TRBJ2-2): KAGVTQTPRYLIKTRGQQVTLSCSPISGHRSVSWYQQTPGQGLQFLFEYFSETQRNKGNFPGRFSGRQFSNSRSEMNVSTLELGDSALYLCASTGGGTGELFFGEGSRLTVL.

In this sample, this clonotype turned up a few times. The CDR3 region has the DNA TGCGCCAGCAGCTTGGCAGGCGGAGTTTCCTACAATGAGCAGTTCTTC. This translates into CASSLAGGVSYNEQFF. The chain employs TRBV5-1 and TRBJ2-1; D is uncertain. In germline, CDR1 is SGHRS, CDR2 YFSETQ. V was shortened by 0 bases and J by 1 base, with 11 bases between the two germline ends. The CDR3 totals 16 residues.